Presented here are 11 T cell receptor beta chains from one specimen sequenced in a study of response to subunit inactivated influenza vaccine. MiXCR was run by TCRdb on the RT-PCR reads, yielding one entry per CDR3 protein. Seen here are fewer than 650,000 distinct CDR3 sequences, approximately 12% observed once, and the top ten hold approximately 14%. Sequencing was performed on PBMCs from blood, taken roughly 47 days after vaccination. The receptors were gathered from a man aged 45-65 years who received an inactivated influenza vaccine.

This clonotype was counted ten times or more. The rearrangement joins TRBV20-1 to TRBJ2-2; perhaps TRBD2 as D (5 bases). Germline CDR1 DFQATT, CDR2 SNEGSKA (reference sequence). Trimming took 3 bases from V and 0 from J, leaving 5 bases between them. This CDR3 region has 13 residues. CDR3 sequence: CSASGTNTGELFF. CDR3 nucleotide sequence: TGCAGTGCTAGCGGGACGAACACCGGGGAGCTGTTTTTT.

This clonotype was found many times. The CDR3, as DNA: TGTGCCAGCTCAGCAGGGACTAGCACAGATACGCAGTATTTT. This sequence encodes CASSAGTSTDTQYF. The genes are TRBV18 and TRBJ2-3; D may be TRBD2 (6 bases). The V end was cut by 5 bases, the J end by 0 bases, with 9 bases between. The CDR3 runs 14 residues. The germline V gene has CDR1 KGHSH and CDR2 LQKENI.

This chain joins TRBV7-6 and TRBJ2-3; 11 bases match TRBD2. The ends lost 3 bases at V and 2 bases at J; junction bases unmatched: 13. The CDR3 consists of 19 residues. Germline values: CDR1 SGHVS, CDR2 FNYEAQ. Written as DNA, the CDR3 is TGTGCCAGCAGCTTTAGACCATACGGACTAGCGGGTAACACAGATACGCAGTATTTT. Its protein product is CASSFRPYGLAGNTDTQYF.

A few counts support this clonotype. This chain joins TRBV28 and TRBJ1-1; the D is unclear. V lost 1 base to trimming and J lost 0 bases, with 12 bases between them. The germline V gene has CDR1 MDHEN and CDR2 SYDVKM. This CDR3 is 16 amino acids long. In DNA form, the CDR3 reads TGTGCCAGCAGTTTATCTCTCCCGGCTTTGAACACTGAAGCTTTCTTT. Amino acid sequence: CASSLSLPALNTEAFF.

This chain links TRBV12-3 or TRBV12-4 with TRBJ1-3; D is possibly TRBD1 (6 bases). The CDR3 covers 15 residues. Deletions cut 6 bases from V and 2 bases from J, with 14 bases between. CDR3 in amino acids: CASSSRGATGNTIYF. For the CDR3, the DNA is TGTGCCAGCAGCTCAAGGGGGGCTACTGGAAACACCATATATTTT.

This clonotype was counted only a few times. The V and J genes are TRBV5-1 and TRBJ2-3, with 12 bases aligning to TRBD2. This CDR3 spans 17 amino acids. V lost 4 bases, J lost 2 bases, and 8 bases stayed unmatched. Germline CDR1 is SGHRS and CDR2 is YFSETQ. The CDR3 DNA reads TGCGCCAGCAGCCGGGGACTAGCGGGTCGCTTCACAGATACGCAGTATTTT. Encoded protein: CASSRGLAGRFTDTQYF.

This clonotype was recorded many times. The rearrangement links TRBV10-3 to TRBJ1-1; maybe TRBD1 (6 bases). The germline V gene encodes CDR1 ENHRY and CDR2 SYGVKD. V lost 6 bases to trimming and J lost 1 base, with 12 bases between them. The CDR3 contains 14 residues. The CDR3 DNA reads TGTGCCATCAGACCAGGGGATGGGAACACTGAAGCTTTCTTT. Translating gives CAIRPGDGNTEAFF.

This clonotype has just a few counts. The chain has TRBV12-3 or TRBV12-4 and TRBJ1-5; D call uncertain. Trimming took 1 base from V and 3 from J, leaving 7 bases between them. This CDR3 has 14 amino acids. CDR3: CASSLDSFNQPQHF. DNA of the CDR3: TGTGCCAGCAGTTTAGACAGCTTCAATCAGCCCCAGCATTTT.

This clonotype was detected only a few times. This CDR3 reads CASSQDTRSYGYTF. The CDR3 nucleotides read TGCGCCAGCAGCCAAGACACGAGGAGCTATGGCTACACCTTC. The J gene is TRBJ1-2, the V gene TRBV4-1, with D unresolved. Looked up from germline, CDR1 is MGHRA and CDR2 is YSYEKL. Trimming removed 0 bases from V and 4 bases from J, with 9 bases in between. CDR3 size: 14 residues.

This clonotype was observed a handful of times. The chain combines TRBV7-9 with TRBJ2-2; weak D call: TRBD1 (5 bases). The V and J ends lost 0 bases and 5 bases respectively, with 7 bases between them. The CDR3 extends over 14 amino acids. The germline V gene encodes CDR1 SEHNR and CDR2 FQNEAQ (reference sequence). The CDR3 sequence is CASSLAGPTGELFF. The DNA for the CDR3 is TGTGCCAGCAGCTTAGCGGGGCCTACCGGGGAGCTGTTTTTT.

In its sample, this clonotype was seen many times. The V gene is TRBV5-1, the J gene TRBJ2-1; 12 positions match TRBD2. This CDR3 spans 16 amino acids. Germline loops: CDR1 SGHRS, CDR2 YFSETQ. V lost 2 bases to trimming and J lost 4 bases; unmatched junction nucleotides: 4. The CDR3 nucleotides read TGCGCCAGCAGCTTCCCGACTAGCGGGAGTTACAATGAGCAGTTCTTC. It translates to CASSFPTSGSYNEQFF.